Below, 18 T cell receptor beta chains from the same sample are listed, as sequenced in a study of blood T cell repertoires in COVID-19. The repertoire was sequenced with immunoSEQ multiplex PCR; TCRdb's copy has only in-frame clones and lacks some. Among 150,000 to 200,000 clones listed, approximately 90% were seen once. Sequencing used PBMCs or T cells enriched from blood (not recorded which). Receptors originate from a woman younger than 45 who had recovered from COVID-19.

V is TRBV7-3 and J is TRBJ2-2, with a possible D match to TRBD1 (6 bases). The CDR3 covers 16 residues. From germline, CDR1 is SGHTA and CDR2 FQGTGA. V shed 2 bases and J shed 4 bases, with 14 bases lying between them. For the CDR3, the DNA is TGTGCCAGCAGCTTAGTTTTCACAGGGACCACCGGGGAGCTGTTTTTT. It specifies CASSLVFTGTTGELFF. The whole variable domain, filled in from reference TRBV7-3 and TRBJ2-2, reads GAGVSQTPSNKVTEKGKYVELRCDPISGHTALYWYRQSLGQGPEFLIYFQGTGAADDSGLPNDRFFAVRPEGSVSTLKIQRTERGDSAVYLCASSLVFTGTTGELFFGEGSRLTVL.

The sample holds one count of this clone. The chain carries TRBV12-3 or TRBV12-4 and TRBJ1-5, with D tentatively TRBD1 (5 bases). CDR3 length: 13 residues. V dropped 6 bases and J dropped 7 bases, with 13 bases sitting between them. CDR3 sequence: CASSARGAQPQHF. DNA for the CDR3: TGTGCCAGCAGCGCAAGGGGTGCCCAGCCCCAGCATTTT.

The J gene is TRBJ1-4, the V gene TRBV9; D gene unclear. V was pared by 0 bases and J by 7 bases, with 13 bases between. CDR3 length: 15 amino acids. Germline V lookup: CDR1 SGDLS, CDR2 YYNGEE. The CDR3 reads CASSVGIAGGEKLFF. CDR3 nucleotide sequence: TGTGCCAGCAGCGTAGGTATCGCAGGAGGTGAAAAACTGTTTTTT.

The genes are TRBV7-2 and TRBJ2-5; TRBD2 matches 10 bases. The germline V gene has CDR1 SGHTA and CDR2 FQGNSA. The CDR3 has 16 residues. The V and J ends lost 1 base and 1 base, in that order; junction bases with no gene match: 3. The CDR3 DNA reads TGTGCCAGCAGCTTAGGACTAGCGGGCCTCCAAGAGACCCAGTACTTC. Residues: CASSLGLAGLQETQYF.

The genes are TRBV5-6 and TRBJ1-3; D perhaps matches TRBD1 (6 bases). Germline V gene lookup returns CDR1 SGHDT and CDR2 YYEEEE. The CDR3 is 18 amino acids. The V and J ends lost 3 bases and 0 bases respectively, with 19 bases between them. The CDR3 DNA follows: TGTGCCAGCAGCTCTCGGGGGGCAGGGGTTTACTCTGGAAACACCATATATTTT. It encodes CASSSRGAGVYSGNTIYF.

V is TRBV7-9 and J is TRBJ1-1; D not certain. The V and J ends lost 11 bases and 0 bases respectively, with 13 bases between them. The length of the CDR3 is 13 residues. Germline V lookup: CDR1 SEHNR, CDR2 FQNEAQ (reference sequence). The CDR3 coding sequence is TGTGCCGGAGATCGGGGTCTGAACACTGAAGCTTTCTTT. Its translation: CAGDRGLNTEAFF.

The CDR3 sequence is CASSGGQGVHEQYF. The DNA of the CDR3 is TGTGCCAGCAGCGGGGGTCAGGGGGTCCACGAGCAGTACTTC. This sequence joins TRBV9 and TRBJ2-7, with TRBD1 matching 7 bases. CDR1 SGDLS and CDR2 YYNGEE come from the germline V gene. V lost 3 bases to trimming and J lost 5 bases; unmatched junction nucleotides: 8. CDR3 length equals 14 residues.

The V gene is TRBV6-5, the J gene TRBJ1-2; 7 bases agree with TRBD1. Germline loops: CDR1 MNHEY, CDR2 SVGAGI. The CDR3 runs 12 residues. Trimming removed 9 bases from V and 6 bases from J; junction bases left unmatched: 7. Written as DNA, the CDR3 is TGTGCCAGTTCCTTCGGGACAGATGGCTACACCTTC. Its translation is CASSFGTDGYTF.

This clone was observed at least ten times. The rearrangement links TRBV7-9 to TRBJ1-1, with D possibly TRBD1 on 5 matching bases. The V gene lost 4 bases and the J gene lost 1 base, with 16 bases spanning the gap. CDR1 is SEHNR, CDR2 FQNEAQ, per germline (reference sequence). This CDR3 comprises 16 residues. The CDR3 protein is CASSSQVGGGNTEAFF. In nucleotides, the CDR3 is TGTGCCAGCAGCTCCCAAGTGGGGGGAGGGAACACTGAAGCTTTCTTT.

This chain joins TRBV12-1 and TRBJ2-5; the DNA was not compared with TRBD1, the D call given in the table. TRBV12-1 is reported as a pseudogene. The CDR3 runs to 17 residues. DNA of the CDR3: TGTGCCAGCAGCTTTAACGTGATCAGGTACAGTCAAGAGACCCAGTACTTC. Encoded protein: CASSFNVIRYSQETQYF.

This chain links TRBV6-5 with TRBJ2-2; weak D call: TRBD1 (5 bases). Trimming stripped 7 bases from V and 1 base from J, with 13 bases between. Germline lookup yields CDR1 MNHEY and CDR2 SVGAGI. The CDR3 extends over 15 amino acids. The CDR3 reads CASNMQGLNTGELFF. As DNA, the CDR3 is TGTGCCAGCAACATGCAGGGTTTGAACACCGGGGAGCTGTTTTTT.

This sequence joins TRBV7-9 and TRBJ1-2; 9 bases map to TRBD1. The CDR3 is made up of 15 amino acids. V was clipped by 5 bases and J by 6 bases; unmatched bases: 10. Germline loops: CDR1 SEHNR, CDR2 FQNEAQ (reference sequence). CDR3: CASSPTSDRGDGYTF. In DNA form, the CDR3 reads TGTGCCAGCAGCCCCACCTCGGACAGGGGAGATGGCTACACCTTC.

The chain carries TRBV7-2 and TRBJ2-5, with a tentative D call TRBD2 (6 bases). The CDR3 loop spans 16 amino acids. Germline lookup yields CDR1 SGHTA and CDR2 FQGNSA. V gave up 1 base and J gave up 2 bases, with 14 bases separating them. CDR3 sequence reads: CASSLGGTGGQETQYF. In DNA form, the CDR3 reads TGTGCCAGCAGCTTAGGCGGGACTGGGGGGCAAGAGACCCAGTACTTC.

This rearrangement joins TRBV29-1 to TRBJ1-1; D is perhaps TRBD1 (5 bases). The CDR3 sequence is 15 residues long. The germline CDR1 and CDR2 sequences are SQVTM and ANQGSEA. Trimming left V 4 bases short and J 4 bases short, with 19 bases between. In DNA form, the CDR3 reads TGCAGCGTTGTTTGGCCGGTGGGGGGTCGCACTGAAGCTTTCTTT. Protein product: CSVVWPVGGRTEAFF.

The chain combines TRBV7-3 with TRBJ2-5; 9 positions match TRBD2. CDR3 length: 15 amino acids. CDR1 is SGHTA, CDR2 FQGTGA, per germline. V shed 2 bases and J 4 bases; nucleotides not matched to a gene: 5. CDR3 DNA: TGTGCCAGCAGCTTAGGGCTAGCGGGAATAGAGACCCAGTACTTC. Its protein is CASSLGLAGIETQYF. The entire variable domain, with the rest obtained from reference TRBV7-3 and TRBJ2-5, is as follows: GAGVSQTPSNKVTEKGKYVELRCDPISGHTALYWYRQSLGQGPEFLIYFQGTGAADDSGLPNDRFFAVRPEGSVSTLKIQRTERGDSAVYLCASSLGLAGIETQYFGPGTRLLVL.

The gene calls are TRBV4-3 and TRBJ1-2; TRBD1 aligns across 7 bases. V was pared by 0 bases and J by 8 bases, with 3 bases of the junction left unmatched. The germline V gene encodes CDR1 LGHNA and CDR2 YSLEER. This CDR3 is built from 13 residues. Written as DNA, the CDR3 is TGCGCCAGCAGCCAAGATACAGGGGAGGGCTACACCTTC. Its translation is CASSQDTGEGYTF.

The V gene is TRBV7-9, the J gene TRBJ2-5, with TRBD2 matching 12 bases. Per the germline V gene, CDR1 is SEHNR and CDR2 is FQNEAQ (reference sequence). The trim removed 5 bases at V and 7 bases at J, leaving 8 bases unmatched. The CDR3 is 15 residues long. The CDR3 reads CASSLRTSGAGTQYF. The CDR3 DNA follows: TGTGCCAGCAGCCTACGGACTAGCGGGGCCGGGACCCAGTACTTC.

Concerning this clone itself: With a much larger clone just one base away, this may be a read error. The CDR3 spells CASSFQYNEQFF. CDR3 nucleotide sequence: TGTGCCAGCAGCTTTCAGTACAATGAGCAGTTCTTC. The chain links TRBV5-4 to TRBJ2-1; no definite D call. Per the germline V gene, CDR1 is SGHNT and CDR2 is YYREEE (reference sequence). The V and J ends lost 2 bases and 4 bases respectively, with 4 bases between them. The length of the CDR3 is 12 residues.